This TCR beta chain was recovered during a study of cytomegalovirus exposure and HLA in healthy donors. From germline, CDR1 is SGHRS and CDR2 YFSETQ. V was clipped by 0 bases and J by 5 bases; unmatched bases: 5. The CDR3 is 15 amino acids. Primers: 60 Vbeta forward and 13 Jbeta reverse. The data were produced by immunoSEQ multiplex PCR, yet TCRdb's version contains in-frame clones alone and is incomplete. The sample consists of 74,000 or so clones, around three quarters of them appearing once. The clonotype originates from a woman aged 40 to 50 in good health and CMV-seropositive. The sequenced material came from PBMCs. The chain has TRBV5-1 and TRBJ2-3; 8 bases align to TRBD2. DNA of the CDR3: TGCGCCAGCAGCTTGGCGAGTGCGGGAGGAGATACGCAGTATTTT. Its protein product is CASSLASAGGDTQYF.